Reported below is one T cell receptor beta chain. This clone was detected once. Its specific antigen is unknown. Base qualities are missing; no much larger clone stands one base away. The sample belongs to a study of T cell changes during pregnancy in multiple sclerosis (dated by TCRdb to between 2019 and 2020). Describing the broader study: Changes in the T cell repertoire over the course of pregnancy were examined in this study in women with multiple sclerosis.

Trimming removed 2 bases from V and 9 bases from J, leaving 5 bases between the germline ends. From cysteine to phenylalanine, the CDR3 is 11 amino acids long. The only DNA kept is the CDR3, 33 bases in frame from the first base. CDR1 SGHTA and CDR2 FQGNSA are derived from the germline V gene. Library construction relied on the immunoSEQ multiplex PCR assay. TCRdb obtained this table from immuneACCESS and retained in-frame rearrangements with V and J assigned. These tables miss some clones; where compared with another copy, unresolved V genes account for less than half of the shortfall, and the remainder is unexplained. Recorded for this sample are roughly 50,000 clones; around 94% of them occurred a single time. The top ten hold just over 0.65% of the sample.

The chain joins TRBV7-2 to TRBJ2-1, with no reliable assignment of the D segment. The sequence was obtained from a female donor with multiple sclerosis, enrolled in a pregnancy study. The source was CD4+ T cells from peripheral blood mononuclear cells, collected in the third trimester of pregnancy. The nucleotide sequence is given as TGTGCCAGCAGCTTATCCGGTGAGCAGTTCTTC. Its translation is CASSLSGEQFF.